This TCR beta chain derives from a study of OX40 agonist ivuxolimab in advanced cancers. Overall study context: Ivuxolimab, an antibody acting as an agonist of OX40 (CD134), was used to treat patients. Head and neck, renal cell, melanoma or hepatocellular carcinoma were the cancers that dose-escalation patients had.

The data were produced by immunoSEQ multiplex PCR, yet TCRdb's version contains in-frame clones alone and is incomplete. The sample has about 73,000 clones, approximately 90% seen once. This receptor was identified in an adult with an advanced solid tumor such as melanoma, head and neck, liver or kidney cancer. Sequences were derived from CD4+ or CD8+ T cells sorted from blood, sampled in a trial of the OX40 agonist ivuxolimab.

Written as DNA, the CDR3 is TGTGCCAGCCGCCTCGAACCGGACCCAGGGGATACGCAGTATTTT. It translates to CASRLEPDPGDTQYF. V and J are TRBV2 and TRBJ2-3, with D perhaps matching TRBD1 (5 bases). The V gene lost 8 bases and the J gene lost 6 bases, with 21 bases spanning the gap. The CDR3 loop spans 15 amino acids. Germline lookup yields CDR1 SNHLY and CDR2 FYNNEI.